These 21 T cell receptor beta chains originate from one sample sequenced in a study of post-analysis software for immune sequencing data. Points from the study as a whole: Compared with controls, patients had more of about 5 TRBV segments, including TRBV5-6, TRBV5-1 and TRBV20-1.

Their specific antigens are unknown. Unique molecular identifiers featured in each of the TCR beta cDNA libraries. TCRdb analysed the PCR reads with MiXCR anew, one entry per CDR3 protein. This table holds 170,000 or so distinct CDR3 sequences, 30% found once. The sequenced material came from blood. These receptors originate from a girl aged 5-17 years with multiple sclerosis.

This clonotype was counted between two and nine times. This sequence joins TRBV12-3 or TRBV12-4 and TRBJ1-4; 7 bases are shared with TRBD1. The CDR3 has 17 amino acids. Unmatched junction bases numbered 11, after V lost 6 bases and J lost 1 base. This CDR3 reads CASRPSTGKETNEKLFF. Here the CDR3 DNA reads TGTGCCAGCAGACCCTCGACAGGGAAGGAAACTAATGAAAAACTGTTTTTT.

This clonotype was seen at least ten times. The chain has TRBV9 and TRBJ2-1; 10 bases agree with TRBD1. CDR1 is SGDLS, CDR2 YYNGEE, per germline. The junction had 0 bases not matched to a gene; V was cut back by 0 bases and J by 6 bases. The CDR3 consists of 14 residues. The CDR3 coding sequence is TGTGCCAGCAGCGTAGGGACAGGGGGCAATGAGCAGTTCTTC. It encodes CASSVGTGGNEQFF.

The sample holds a few counts of this clonotype. The chain combines TRBV5-1 with TRBJ2-7; D gene uncertain. Germline V CDR1 and CDR2: SGHRS, YFSETQ. CDR3 length: 12 residues. Trimming took 4 bases from V and 5 from J, leaving 10 bases between them. CDR3 residues: CASSLRPNEQYF. DNA of the CDR3: TGCGCCAGCAGCCTTCGACCGAACGAGCAGTACTTC.

The table lists this clonotype with a few counts. The J gene is TRBJ2-4, the V gene TRBV7-8; 9 bases map to TRBD2. The V and J ends lost 5 bases and 5 bases, in that order; junction bases with no gene match: 4. From germline, CDR1 is SGHVS and CDR2 FQNEAQ. CDR3 length: 14 amino acids. The CDR3 spells CASSPSGIQNIQYF. The CDR3 nucleotides read TGTGCCAGCAGCCCTAGCGGGATACAAAACATTCAGTACTTC.

This clonotype was picked up many times. The genes are TRBV29-1 and TRBJ2-7; possibly TRBD1 for D (6 bases). This CDR3 has 14 residues. In germline, CDR1 is SQVTM, CDR2 ANQGSEA. V was shortened by 4 bases and J by 0 bases, with 13 bases between the two germline ends. The CDR3 nucleotides read TGCAGCGTTGTACGGCAGGGGAGCTCCTACGAGCAGTACTTC. Its translation is CSVVRQGSSYEQYF.

This clonotype was detected a few times. The chain joins TRBV7-9 to TRBJ2-4, with no clear D. V lost 1 base and J 0 bases, leaving 16 bases between the germline ends. Per the germline V gene, CDR1 is SEHNR and CDR2 is FQNEAQ (reference sequence). CDR3 length: 18 amino acids. The CDR3 DNA reads as TGTGCCAGCAGCTTAGGGGGATCAGTCGGGTCAGCCAAAAACATTCAGTACTTC. This codes for CASSLGGSVGSAKNIQYF.

The sample holds a few counts of this clonotype. J is TRBJ2-1 and V is TRBV12-5; 7 bases are a match to TRBD1. The CDR3 totals 13 residues. CDR1 is LGHNT, CDR2 FRNRAP, per germline. With 3 bases clipped from V and 7 bases from J, the junction kept 3 bases outside the gene matches. In DNA form, the CDR3 reads TGTGCTAGTGGTTTCCCAGGGGGAAATGAGCAGTTCTTC. Encoded protein: CASGFPGGNEQFF.

This rearrangement joins TRBV7-8 to TRBJ2-5; D is ambiguous. The CDR3 extends over 15 amino acids. The germline CDR1 and CDR2 sequences are SGHVS and FQNEAQ. V lost 0 bases and J lost 11, with 19 bases in between. In DNA, the CDR3 is TGTGCCAGCAGCTTAGCGTCGTCAGCCTACAATGAGCAGTACTTC. It yields the protein CASSLASSAYNEQYF.

This clonotype occurred many times. The chain couples TRBV12-3 or TRBV12-4 to TRBJ2-7; D uncertain. This CDR3 region has 13 residues. Trimming removed 0 bases at V and 5 bases at J, with 8 bases between. The CDR3 sequence: CASSLAAPDEQYF. The CDR3 DNA reads TGTGCCAGCAGTTTAGCGGCTCCCGACGAGCAGTACTTC.

This chain connects TRBV4-2 to TRBJ1-6; maybe TRBD1 (5 bases). The CDR3 covers 17 residues. The V gene's germline CDR1 is LGHNA and CDR2 YNFKEQ. The V end was cut by 1 base, the J end by 6 bases, with 16 bases between. This chain's CDR3 is CASSQGAGRDLNSPLHF. The CDR3 region has the DNA TGTGCCAGCAGCCAAGGGGCAGGAAGGGACCTTAATTCACCCCTCCACTTT.

This clonotype was recorded at least ten times. The V call is TRBV5-1, the J call TRBJ2-5; 14 bases map to TRBD2. Germline V CDR1 and CDR2: SGHRS, YFSETQ. Losses at the gene ends were 1 base for V and 2 bases for J; bases not matched to a gene: 10. The CDR3 sequence is 19 residues long. CDR3 sequence reads: CASSLFGTSGSWPQETQYF. The DNA of the CDR3 is TGCGCCAGCAGCTTGTTCGGGACTAGCGGGAGTTGGCCACAAGAGACCCAGTACTTC.

This clonotype was recorded at least ten times. The rearrangement links TRBV28 to TRBJ2-7; TRBD2 might be the D (5 bases). The germline gives CDR1 MDHEN, CDR2 SYDVKM. This CDR3 is 13 amino acids long. Trimming removed 8 bases at V and 3 bases at J, with 14 bases between. CDR3 residues: CASLSVPSYEQYF. The CDR3 region has the DNA TGTGCCAGCCTTAGCGTCCCGAGCTACGAGCAGTACTTC.

The table lists this clonotype with many counts. The rearrangement joins TRBV20-1 to TRBJ2-1; 12 bases agree with TRBD2. This CDR3 comprises 16 residues. Germline CDR1 is DFQATT and CDR2 is SNEGSKA (reference sequence). V was clipped by 1 base and J by 5 bases; unmatched bases: 6. The CDR3 DNA reads as TGCAGTGCTAGAGCTTTCAGACTAGCGGGGGACAATGAGCAGTTCTTC. Its translation: CSARAFRLAGDNEQFF.

This clonotype showed up just a few times. The rearrangement links TRBV10-3 to TRBJ1-2; D is possibly TRBD1 (5 bases). This CDR3 has 15 residues. Germline CDR1 is ENHRY and CDR2 is SYGVKD. V lost 3 bases and J 6 bases, leaving 17 bases between the germline ends. The CDR3 DNA reads as TGTGCCATCAGTGATATGGGGCAGGGCATACATGGCTACACCTTC. Translation gives CAISDMGQGIHGYTF.

The chain uses TRBV20-1 and TRBJ2-7, with no clear D. The CDR3 runs 13 residues. Germline CDR1 DFQATT, CDR2 SNEGSKA (reference sequence). Trimming stripped 2 bases from V and 0 bases from J, with 8 bases between. The CDR3 reads CSARPVSSYEQYF. CDR3 nucleotides: TGCAGTGCTAGACCGGTTAGCTCCTACGAGCAGTACTTC.

This clonotype was seen a handful of times. The chain links TRBV14 to TRBJ1-2, with D maybe TRBD1 (6 bases). CDR1 and CDR2 (germline): SGHDN, FVKESK. V gave up 4 bases and J gave up 4 bases, with 13 bases separating them. The CDR3 extends over 14 amino acids. The chain's CDR3 is CASSPGQNLYGYTF. The CDR3 nucleotides read TGTGCCAGCAGCCCCGGACAGAACCTCTATGGCTACACCTTC.

This clonotype was observed a handful of times. CDR3 sequence: CSARDLKGRETQYF. In nucleotides, the CDR3 is TGCAGTGCTAGAGATTTGAAGGGGCGAGAGACCCAGTACTTC. The chain carries TRBV20-1 and TRBJ2-5; D might be TRBD1 (5 bases). The germline CDR1 and CDR2 sequences are DFQATT and SNEGSKA (reference sequence). The CDR3 is 14 amino acids. V lost 0 bases, J lost 4 bases, and 12 bases lay in between.

This CDR3 is CASTAAYSNQPQHF. The CDR3 DNA follows: TGTGCCAGCACGGCAGCTTATAGCAATCAGCCCCAGCATTTT. The chain couples TRBV12-3 or TRBV12-4 to TRBJ1-5; D unclear. CDR3 length equals 14 residues. V dropped 7 bases and J dropped 0 bases, with 10 bases sitting between them.

V usage is TRBV7-2 and J usage is TRBJ1-2; maybe TRBD1 (6 bases). Germline V gene lookup returns CDR1 SGHTA and CDR2 FQGNSA. The germline V and J ends were trimmed by 5 bases and 4 bases, with 17 bases remaining between them. The CDR3 length is 15 residues. The CDR3 reads CASSRQRGSGYGYTF. In DNA, the CDR3 is TGTGCCAGCAGCCGCCAGAGGGGGAGCGGCTATGGCTACACCTTC.

To note about this clonotype: The junction departs from germline at one end; a sequencing error may be responsible. The chain carries TRBV7-2 and TRBJ2-1; 10 bases fit TRBD2. This CDR3 is 14 amino acids long. Germline-derived CDR1 and CDR2 are SGHTA and FQGNSA. CDR3 sequence (DNA): TGTGCCAACAGCTTAGGACTAGCGGACAATGAGCAGTTCTTC. Translated: CANSLGLADNEQFF.

Turning to this clonotype: A much larger clone is a single base away; this may be a read error. This chain links TRBV5-6 with TRBJ2-7; the D is unclear. The CDR3 loop spans 15 amino acids. The V end lost 5 bases, the J end lost 3 bases, and 18 bases lay between the germline ends. Germline CDR1 reads SGHDT; CDR2 reads YYEEEE. CDR3 region: CASSLSWQESYEQYF. Written as DNA, the CDR3 is TGTGCCAGCAGTTTAAGTTGGCAGGAGAGCTACGAGCAGTACTTC.